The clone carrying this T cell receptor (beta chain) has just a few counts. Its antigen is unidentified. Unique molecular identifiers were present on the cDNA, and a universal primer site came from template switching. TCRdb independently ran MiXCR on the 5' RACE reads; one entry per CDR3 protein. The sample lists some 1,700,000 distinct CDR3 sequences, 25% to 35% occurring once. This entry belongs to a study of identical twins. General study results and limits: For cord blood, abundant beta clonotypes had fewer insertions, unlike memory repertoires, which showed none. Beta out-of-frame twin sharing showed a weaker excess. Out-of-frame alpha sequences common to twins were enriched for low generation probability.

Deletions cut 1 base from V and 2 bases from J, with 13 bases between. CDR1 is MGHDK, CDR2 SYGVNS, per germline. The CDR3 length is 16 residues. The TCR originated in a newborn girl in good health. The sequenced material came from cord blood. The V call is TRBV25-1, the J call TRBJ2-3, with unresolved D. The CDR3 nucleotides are TGTGCCAGCAGTGAATCCCCTGGGTCTTCCACAGATACGCAGTATTTT. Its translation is CASSESPGSSTDTQYF.